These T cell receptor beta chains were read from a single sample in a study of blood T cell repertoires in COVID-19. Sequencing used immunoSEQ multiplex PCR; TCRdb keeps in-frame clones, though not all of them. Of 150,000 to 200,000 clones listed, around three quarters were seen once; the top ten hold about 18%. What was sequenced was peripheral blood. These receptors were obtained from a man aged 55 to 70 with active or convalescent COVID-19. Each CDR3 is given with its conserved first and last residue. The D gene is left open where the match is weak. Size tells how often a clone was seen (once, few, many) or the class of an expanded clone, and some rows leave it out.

cdr3_nt: TGTGCCAGCAGCCAGGCCCCTGATCAGCCCCAGCATTTT
cdr3_aa: CASSQAPDQPQHF
cdr3_length: 13
d_call: NA
v_call: TRBV3-1/TRBV3-2
j_call: TRBJ1-5
clone_size: NA

cdr3_nt: TGTGCCAGCAGCTTAAGCCGAACTAACTATGGCTACACCTTC
cdr3_aa: CASSLSRTNYGYTF
cdr3_length: 14
d_call: NA
v_call: TRBV7-8
j_call: TRBJ1-2
clone_size: few

cdr3_nt: TGTGCCACCAGCGCCCGACAGGATACTACTGAAGCTTTCTTT
cdr3_aa: CATSARQDTTEAFF
cdr3_length: 14
d_call: NA
v_call: TRBV24-1
j_call: TRBJ1-1
clone_size: NA

cdr3_nt: TGTGCCACCAGTGCGACGGGAGCAAATGAGCAGTTCTTC
cdr3_aa: CATSATGANEQFF
cdr3_length: 13
d_call: NA
v_call: TRBV24-1
j_call: TRBJ2-1
clone_size: NA

cdr3_nt: TGTGCCAGTACAGAGGGGGCGGCTAATGAAAAACTGTTTTTT
cdr3_aa: CASTEGAANEKLFF
cdr3_length: 14
d_call: TRBD1
v_call: TRBV19
j_call: TRBJ1-4
clone_size: NA

cdr3_nt: TGTGCCAGTAGTATTCAGGAAACAGGAAACTATGGCTACACCTTC
cdr3_aa: CASSIQETGNYGYTF
cdr3_length: 15
d_call: NA
v_call: TRBV19
j_call: TRBJ1-2
clone_size: NA

cdr3_nt: TGTGCCAGCTCACCCCGGACAGGGGCAACCGGAGAGCAGTACTTC
cdr3_aa: CASSPRTGATGEQYF
cdr3_length: 15
d_call: TRBD1
v_call: TRBV18
j_call: TRBJ2-7
clone_size: few

cdr3_nt: TGTGCAAGTCGCCCGTCGCCGAGGCCGGATACGAACTCTGGAAACACCATATATTTT
cdr3_aa: CASRPSPRPDTNSGNTIYF
cdr3_length: 19
d_call: NA
v_call: TRBV12-2
j_call: TRBJ1-3
clone_size: NA

cdr3_nt: TGTGCCAGCAGAAGAAGAGGACTAGCGGAAACGAACACCGGGGAGCTGTTTTTT
cdr3_aa: CASRRRGLAETNTGELFF
cdr3_length: 18
d_call: NA
v_call: TRBV21-1
j_call: TRBJ2-2
clone_size: NA

cdr3_nt: TGTGCCAGCAGTTTTCATCCCCGGACTGAAGCTTTCTTT
cdr3_aa: CASSFHPRTEAFF
cdr3_length: 13
d_call: NA
v_call: TRBV12-3/TRBV12-4
j_call: TRBJ1-1
clone_size: NA

cdr3_nt: TGTGCCAGCAGCTTGGTAGCGACTTCCTACAATGAGCAGTTCTTC
cdr3_aa: CASSLVATSYNEQFF
cdr3_length: 15
d_call: NA
v_call: TRBV7-6
j_call: TRBJ2-1
clone_size: NA

cdr3_nt: TGTGCCAGCAGCTCCCGGACAGGGGTGGATACGCAGTATTTT
cdr3_aa: CASSSRTGVDTQYF
cdr3_length: 14
d_call: TRBD1
v_call: TRBV13
j_call: TRBJ2-3
clone_size: once

cdr3_nt: TGTGCCAGCAGTTCCGAGGCAAGGCAGAACTTT
cdr3_aa: CASSSEARQNF
cdr3_length: 11
d_call: NA
v_call: TRBV12-3/TRBV12-4
j_call: TRBJ1-1
clone_size: once

cdr3_nt: TGTGCCACCGAGCGGAGAAAATATGGCGGGGAGCTGTTTTTT
cdr3_aa: CATERRKYGGELFF
cdr3_length: 14
d_call: NA
v_call: TRBV6-5
j_call: TRBJ2-2
clone_size: NA

cdr3_nt: TGTGCCAGCAGCCAAGATCCAGCGGGAGGGGGCTACGAGCAGTACTTC
cdr3_aa: CASSQDPAGGGYEQYF
cdr3_length: 16
d_call: TRBD2
v_call: TRBV3-1/TRBV3-2
j_call: TRBJ2-7
clone_size: NA

cdr3_nt: TGTGCCAGCAGCCTGGACAGGGGAAACGAGCAGTACTTC
cdr3_aa: CASSLDRGNEQYF
cdr3_length: 13
d_call: TRBD1
v_call: TRBV5-4
j_call: TRBJ2-7
clone_size: once

cdr3_nt: TGTGCCAGCAGTTATCGGGGGGCTCCGAGCAATGAGCAGTTCTTC
cdr3_aa: CASSYRGAPSNEQFF
cdr3_length: 15
d_call: NA
v_call: TRBV6-5
j_call: TRBJ2-1
clone_size: NA

cdr3_nt: TGTGCCAGCAGCCCCGGGACTAGGTCCACCGGGGAGCTGTTTTTT
cdr3_aa: CASSPGTRSTGELFF
cdr3_length: 15
d_call: TRBD2
v_call: TRBV11-3
j_call: TRBJ2-2
clone_size: once

cdr3_nt: TGTGCCAGCAGAGACCCTTCTAGGGGGCAGTTCTTC
cdr3_aa: CASRDPSRGQFF
cdr3_length: 12
d_call: NA
v_call: TRBV6-5
j_call: TRBJ2-1
clone_size: NA

cdr3_nt: TGTGCCAGCAGCCCGTGTTCGGTGTTGTATCAGCCCCAGCATTTT
cdr3_aa: CASSPCSVLYQPQHF
cdr3_length: 15
d_call: NA
v_call: TRBV21-1
j_call: TRBJ1-5
clone_size: NA

cdr3_nt: TGTGCCAGCAGTCCAAGGACAGCGGAAACTGAAGCTTTCTTT
cdr3_aa: CASSPRTAETEAFF
cdr3_length: 14
d_call: NA
v_call: TRBV27
j_call: TRBJ1-1
clone_size: few

cdr3_nt: TGTGCCAGCAGCTTAGGAGATCCAGATACGCAGTATTTT
cdr3_aa: CASSLGDPDTQYF
cdr3_length: 13
d_call: NA
v_call: TRBV11-2
j_call: TRBJ2-3
clone_size: NA

cdr3_nt: TGTGCCAGCAGTTCGCCCCGACAGGGGCTGGATGGCTACACCTTC
cdr3_aa: CASSSPRQGLDGYTF
cdr3_length: 15
d_call: TRBD1
v_call: TRBV27
j_call: TRBJ1-2
clone_size: NA

cdr3_nt: TGTGCCAGCAGCTCGCGACACTCGATAGCGGGAGGGTCCTACAATGAGCAGTTCTTC
cdr3_aa: CASSSRHSIAGGSYNEQFF
cdr3_length: 19
d_call: TRBD2
v_call: TRBV7-9
j_call: TRBJ2-1
clone_size: NA

cdr3_nt: TGTGCCAGCAGCTTAGAGAGCGACACCGGGGAGCTGTTTTTT
cdr3_aa: CASSLESDTGELFF
cdr3_length: 14
d_call: NA
v_call: TRBV11-2
j_call: TRBJ2-2
clone_size: once

cdr3_nt: TGCGCCAGCAGCCAAGTTAAAGGACTAGCGGGAGGGAGCTCCTACGAGCAGTACTTC
cdr3_aa: CASSQVKGLAGGSSYEQYF
cdr3_length: 19
d_call: TRBD2
v_call: TRBV4-1
j_call: TRBJ2-7
clone_size: NA

cdr3_nt: TGTGCCAGCAGCCCTCTAAGGCAGGGAGGGTCACCCCTCCACTTT
cdr3_aa: CASSPLRQGGSPLHF
cdr3_length: 15
d_call: NA
v_call: TRBV4-2
j_call: TRBJ1-6
clone_size: NA

cdr3_nt: TGTGCCAGCAGCACGGGACAGCTCTATGGCTACACCTTC
cdr3_aa: CASSTGQLYGYTF
cdr3_length: 13
d_call: TRBD1
v_call: TRBV13
j_call: TRBJ1-2
clone_size: NA

cdr3_nt: TGTGCCAGCAGCGGGGCCGGGACTAGCTCCGCAGATACGCAGTATTTT
cdr3_aa: CASSGAGTSSADTQYF
cdr3_length: 16
d_call: TRBD2
v_call: TRBV7-2
j_call: TRBJ2-3
clone_size: NA

cdr3_nt: TGTGCCAGCAGTTGGGACAGCGACTATAATTCACCCCTCCACTTT
cdr3_aa: CASSWDSDYNSPLHF
cdr3_length: 15
d_call: TRBD1
v_call: TRBV28
j_call: TRBJ1-6
clone_size: NA

cdr3_nt: TGCAGCGTCCCGAGACAGGGCCCCGATCAGAGCTTC
cdr3_aa: CSVPRQGPDQSF
cdr3_length: 12
d_call: TRBD1
v_call: TRBV29-1
j_call: TRBJ1-2
clone_size: NA

cdr3_nt: TGTGCCAGCAGTGATAGAGGGAGCACAGATACGCAGTATTTT
cdr3_aa: CASSDRGSTDTQYF
cdr3_length: 14
d_call: NA
v_call: TRBV2
j_call: TRBJ2-3
clone_size: NA

cdr3_nt: TGCGCCAGCAGCCACTCCGGGACAGTGTACGCGGCCACTAACTATGGCTACACCTTC
cdr3_aa: CASSHSGTVYAATNYGYTF
cdr3_length: 19
d_call: TRBD1
v_call: TRBV5-1
j_call: TRBJ1-2
clone_size: NA

cdr3_nt: TGCAGCGTCGCTAGCGGGAGAAGTGGGGATACGCAGTATTTT
cdr3_aa: CSVASGRSGDTQYF
cdr3_length: 14
d_call: TRBD2
v_call: TRBV29-1
j_call: TRBJ2-3
clone_size: NA

cdr3_nt: TGTGCCACCCGGGGGGCAGATACGCAGTATTTT
cdr3_aa: CATRGADTQYF
cdr3_length: 11
d_call: TRBD2
v_call: TRBV3-1/TRBV3-2
j_call: TRBJ2-3
clone_size: NA

cdr3_nt: TGTGCCAGCAGCTTACAGCGGGTTAGCACAGATACGCAGTATTTT
cdr3_aa: CASSLQRVSTDTQYF
cdr3_length: 15
d_call: NA
v_call: TRBV7-8
j_call: TRBJ2-3
clone_size: NA

cdr3_nt: TGTGCCAGCAGACGGGACCAGGGGCCCTATGGCTACACCTTC
cdr3_aa: CASRRDQGPYGYTF
cdr3_length: 14
d_call: NA
v_call: TRBV6-4
j_call: TRBJ1-2
clone_size: NA

cdr3_nt: TGTGCCAGCAGTCCGGGGGGGACTAGCGGGAGAAACGAGCAGTACTTC
cdr3_aa: CASSPGGTSGRNEQYF
cdr3_length: 16
d_call: TRBD2
v_call: TRBV7-9
j_call: TRBJ2-7
clone_size: NA

cdr3_nt: TGTGCCAGCAGAACTCACTACGAGCAGTACTTC
cdr3_aa: CASRTHYEQYF
cdr3_length: 11
d_call: NA
v_call: TRBV6-6
j_call: TRBJ2-7
clone_size: NA

cdr3_nt: TGTGCCAGCAGACTTGAGGGGAGGGGCGACGAGCAGTACTTC
cdr3_aa: CASRLEGRGDEQYF
cdr3_length: 14
d_call: TRBD2
v_call: TRBV28
j_call: TRBJ2-7
clone_size: few